A single sample is the source of the 27 T cell receptor beta chains below, sequenced in a study of T cells after yellow fever vaccination. MiXCR was run by TCRdb on the 5' RACE reads, yielding one entry per CDR3 protein. Here the sample spans some 350,000 distinct CDR3 sequences, 4.1% being singletons. Sequencing used PBMCs, obtained 5 days after the yellow fever booster vaccination. Receptors were obtained from a man aged 18 to 30 who received the YFV17D yellow fever vaccine.

This clonotype has a handful of counts. This chain links TRBV27 with TRBJ1-5; D gene unclear. The germline V and J ends were trimmed by 6 bases and 6 bases, with 12 bases remaining between them. Looked up from germline, CDR1 is MNHEY and CDR2 is SMNVEV (reference sequence). The CDR3 is made up of 13 amino acids. In DNA, the CDR3 is TGTGCCAGCAGGCGTCTCTCCGGTCAGCCCCAGCATTTT. Its translation: CASRRLSGQPQHF.

This clonotype occurred many times. The chain's CDR3 is CSVEDGFGSTDTQYF. CDR3 bases: TGCAGCGTTGAAGATGGGTTCGGGAGCACAGATACGCAGTATTTT. The chain uses TRBV29-1 and TRBJ2-3; D uncertain. The CDR3 is 15 residues long. The germline CDR1 and CDR2 sequences are SQVTM and ANQGSEA. V was shortened by 0 bases and J by 0 bases, with 10 bases between the two germline ends.

This clonotype was found many times. The V call is TRBV5-1, the J call TRBJ2-3; D unresolved. V lost 4 bases and J 2 bases, leaving 11 bases between the germline ends. The CDR3 loop spans 14 amino acids. Germline CDR1 reads SGHRS; CDR2 reads YFSETQ. CDR3 in DNA: TGCGCCAGCAGCCTGACCCCCCCCACAGATACGCAGTATTTT. It specifies CASSLTPPTDTQYF.

The CDR3 DNA is TGTGCCAGCAGCCCCCAACACGGAACCGGGGAGCTGTTTTTT. Protein sequence: CASSPQHGTGELFF. The V call is TRBV14, the J call TRBJ2-2, with D hard to call. V lost 4 bases and J lost 5, with 11 bases in between. The length of the CDR3 is 14 residues. Per germline, CDR1 SGHDN and CDR2 FVKESK.

This clonotype was detected many times. The chain carries TRBV6-6 and TRBJ2-2, with D possibly matching TRBD2 (7 bases). The CDR3 is 16 amino acids. Germline CDR1 reads MNHNY; CDR2 reads SVGAGI (reference sequence). The V and J ends lost 4 bases and 7 bases respectively, with 19 bases between them. The CDR3 coding sequence is TGTGCCAGCAGTTCCCCACGGGGGGCTCGTGGCGGGGAGCTGTTTTTT. Translation: CASSSPRGARGGELFF.

This clonotype was seen a handful of times. The chain links TRBV7-9 to TRBJ1-5; D not resolved. CDR1 is SEHNR and CDR2 is FQNEAQ in the germline V gene (reference sequence). This CDR3 region has 12 residues. V was shortened by 2 bases and J by 5 bases, with 4 bases between the two germline ends. For the CDR3, the DNA is TGTGCCAGCAGCTTATGGGATCAGCCCCAGCATTTT. Residues: CASSLWDQPQHF. Full variable domain (remainder filled in from reference TRBV7-9 and TRBJ1-5): DTGVSQNPRHKITKRGQNVTFRCDPISEHNRLYWYRQTLGQGPEFLTYFQNEAQLEKSRLLSDRFSAERPKGSFSTLEIQRTEQGDSAMYLCASSLWDQPQHFGDGTRLSIL.

In this sample, this clonotype turned up a few times. The chain carries TRBV12-3 or TRBV12-4 and TRBJ1-3; tentative D call: TRBD1 (5 bases). The CDR3 runs to 15 residues. The germline V and J ends were trimmed by 3 bases and 0 bases, with 9 bases remaining between them. The CDR3 DNA sequence: TGTGCCAGCAGTTTTGGGGGTAACTCTGGAAACACCATATATTTT. It encodes CASSFGGNSGNTIYF.

The chain's CDR3 is CASSFSRNYGYTF. The CDR3 coding sequence is TGTGCCAGCAGCTTTTCCAGAAACTATGGCTACACCTTC. V is TRBV7-2 and J is TRBJ1-2; D gene uncertain. CDR3 length: 13 amino acids. Deletions cut 3 bases from V and 2 bases from J, with 7 bases between. Germline V gives CDR1 SGHTA, CDR2 FQGNSA.

This clonotype was observed a handful of times. The V call is TRBV12-3 or TRBV12-4, the J call TRBJ1-2; D not resolved. This CDR3 has 13 residues. V dropped 1 base and J dropped 7 bases, with 10 bases sitting between them. The CDR3, as DNA: TGTGCCAGCAGTTTAGGATGGGGTCCTGGCTACACCTTC. Protein product: CASSLGWGPGYTF.

This clonotype has at least ten counts. The rearrangement joins TRBV5-1 to TRBJ2-5, with 7 bases lining up with TRBD1. The germline V gene has CDR1 SGHRS and CDR2 YFSETQ. This CDR3 comprises 16 residues. The ends lost 3 bases at V and 1 base at J; junction bases unmatched: 9. Written as DNA, the CDR3 is TGCGCCAGCAGCTCTCGGACAGGACTTCTCCAAGAGACCCAGTACTTC. This codes for CASSSRTGLLQETQYF.

The CDR3 loop reads CASRENRAGSPLHF. The CDR3 DNA sequence: TGTGCCAGCAGGGAAAACAGGGCGGGGTCACCCCTCCACTTT. The chain recombines TRBV6-6 with TRBJ1-6, with a weak D call TRBD1 (6 bases). The V gene lost 6 bases and the J gene lost 10 bases, with 16 bases spanning the gap. Germline-derived CDR1 and CDR2 are MNHNY and SVGAGI (reference sequence). The CDR3 sequence is 14 residues long.

This clonotype was observed a few times. The rearrangement links TRBV16 to TRBJ2-2; D is undetermined. CDR3 size: 13 residues. V was trimmed by 0 bases and J by 8 bases, leaving 7 bases between them. CDR1 is KGHSY, CDR2 FQNENV, per germline. The CDR3 is CASSQSIQGELFF. The CDR3 bases are TGTGCCAGCAGCCAATCGATCCAGGGGGAGCTGTTTTTT. Combining the CDR3 with reference TRBV16 and TRBJ2-2 gives the whole variable domain GEEVAQTPKHLVRGEGQKAKLYCAPIKGHSYVFWYQQVLKNEFKFLISFQNENVFDETGMPKERFSAKCLPNSPCSLEIQATKLEDSAVYFCASSQSIQGELFFGEGSRLTVL.

This clonotype was counted between two and nine times. The chain is built from TRBV5-6 and TRBJ2-1; D is perhaps TRBD1 (6 bases). Germline lookup yields CDR1 SGHDT and CDR2 YYEEEE. V was cut by 0 bases and J by 14 bases, with 9 bases left in between. This CDR3 spans 11 amino acids. The CDR3 DNA is TGTGCCAGCAGCTTGGAGGCAGGGGAGTTCTTC. Translating it yields CASSLEAGEFF.

This clonotype was recorded at least ten times. The genes are TRBV6-5 and TRBJ2-3, with TRBD1 matching 10 bases. Germline V lookup: CDR1 MNHEY, CDR2 SVGAGI. V lost 4 bases and J lost 4; bases outside the gene matches: 23. This CDR3 comprises 21 residues. CDR3 DNA sequence: TGTGCCAGCAGTTGGGAAAGAATCACCGGGACAGGGGACGGGGTCGCAGATACGCAGTATTTT. Its protein product is CASSWERITGTGDGVADTQYF.

This clonotype was counted between two and nine times. The V and J genes are TRBV28 and TRBJ1-3; D gene unclear. V was pared by 6 bases and J by 0 bases, with 15 bases between. The CDR3 runs to 16 residues. Germline lookup yields CDR1 MDHEN and CDR2 SYDVKM. The CDR3 nucleotides read TGTGCCAGCAGCAAGCCAGGCGGGGACTCTGGAAACACCATATATTTT. Its translation is CASSKPGGDSGNTIYF. Looking up the rest from reference TRBV28 and TRBJ1-3 gives the full variable domain: DVKVTQSSRYLVKRTGEKVFLECVQDMDHENMFWYRQDPGLGLRLIYFSYDVKMKEKGDIPEGYSVSREKKERFSLILESASTNQTSMYLCASSKPGGDSGNTIYFGEGSWLTVV.

This clonotype was picked up a small number of times. The chain couples TRBV15 to TRBJ1-1; TRBD1 aligns across 10 bases. This CDR3 is built from 16 residues. The V segment lost 8 bases and the J segment 4 bases; nucleotides outside the gene matches: 13. Germline V gives CDR1 LNHNV, CDR2 YYDKDF (reference sequence). CDR3 in DNA: TGTGCCACCGCCCCTTGGGGGGACAGGGGAGGCACTGAAGCTTTCTTT. Translation: CATAPWGDRGGTEAFF.

This clonotype was counted only a few times. V is TRBV5-1 and J is TRBJ1-6; D is unresolved. The germline V and J ends were trimmed by 0 bases and 5 bases, with 9 bases remaining between them. The CDR3 sequence is 15 residues long. Per the germline V gene, CDR1 is SGHRS and CDR2 is YFSETQ. CDR3 DNA: TGCGCCAGCAGCTTGGAAGGGTTCCATAATTCACCCCTCCACTTT. This encodes CASSLEGFHNSPLHF.

This clonotype was found many times. J is TRBJ1-2 and V is TRBV5-1, with TRBD1 as a possible D gene (6 bases). CDR1 and CDR2 from the germline V gene are SGHRS and YFSETQ. The V and J ends lost 0 bases and 3 bases respectively, with 12 bases between them. The CDR3 has 15 amino acids. CDR3 nucleotides: TGCGCCAGCAGCTTGGAAGGACAGCCATACTATGGCTACACCTTC. Its translation: CASSLEGQPYYGYTF.

This clonotype was seen at least ten times. This chain joins TRBV10-2 and TRBJ2-3; D is ambiguous. Germline V gives CDR1 WSHSY, CDR2 SAAADI. The CDR3 loop spans 13 amino acids. The germline V and J ends were trimmed by 3 bases and 8 bases, with 12 bases remaining between them. The CDR3 sequence is CASSDPESGTQYF. In DNA form, the CDR3 reads TGCGCCAGCAGTGACCCCGAGTCGGGTACGCAGTATTTT.

Many counts were recorded for this clonotype. The rearrangement joins TRBV5-1 to TRBJ2-1; 10 bases are shared with TRBD1. Germline V lookup: CDR1 SGHRS, CDR2 YFSETQ. The CDR3 length is 16 residues. Trimming removed 0 bases from V and 4 bases from J; junction bases left unmatched: 4. The chain's CDR3 is CASSLDLGQGYNEQFF. Here the CDR3 DNA reads TGCGCCAGCAGCTTGGACCTGGGACAGGGGTACAATGAGCAGTTCTTC.

This clonotype turned up a few times. This rearrangement joins TRBV20-1 to TRBJ2-7; possibly TRBD2 for D (6 bases). The CDR3 is 14 amino acids. From germline, CDR1 is DFQATT and CDR2 SNEGSKA (reference sequence). Trimming cost V 3 bases and J 3 bases, with 15 bases left between them. Written as DNA, the CDR3 is TGCAGTGCTAGGGCCCCCCGGGACTTCTACGAGCAGTACGTC. The encoded protein is CSARAPRDFYEQYV.

This clonotype came up a few times. V and J are TRBV19 and TRBJ2-5; 7 bases align to TRBD1. The length of the CDR3 is 15 residues. Germline CDR1 and CDR2: LNHDA and SQIVND (reference sequence). J gave up 4 bases and V 5 bases, and 10 bases lay outside the gene matches. CDR3 sequence reads: CASSGTGVFGETQYF. The CDR3 nucleotides are TGTGCCAGTAGTGGAACAGGGGTATTCGGAGAGACCCAGTACTTC.

This clonotype was found a few times. The chain combines TRBV3-1 with TRBJ2-1; TRBD1 is a possible D gene (5 bases). CDR3 length: 14 residues. CDR1 and CDR2 from the germline V gene are LGHDT and YNNKEL (reference sequence). The V end lost 4 bases, the J end lost 3 bases, and 10 bases lay between the germline ends. CDR3 sequence (DNA): TGTGCCAGCAGCCCGCAGGGTTACTACAATGAGCAGTTCTTC. Protein: CASSPQGYYNEQFF.

The chain joins TRBV6-2 or TRBV6-3 to TRBJ2-2, with D unresolved. V was trimmed by 0 bases and J by 6 bases, leaving 8 bases between them. The germline gives CDR1 MNHEY, CDR2 SVGEGT. This CDR3 has 14 amino acids. The CDR3 DNA reads TGTGCCAGCAGTTACTCCGTGGTTTCCGGGGAGCTGTTTTTT. Residues: CASSYSVVSGELFF.

A word on this clonotype: A read error may account for a junction end that differs from germline. The rearrangement links TRBV6-5 to TRBJ2-1; 8 nucleotides line up with TRBD2. Looked up from germline, CDR1 is MNHEY and CDR2 is SVGAGI. CDR3 length: 14 residues. CDR3 nucleotides: TGTACCAGCAGTTACGGGGGGGCTGGGAATGAGCAGTTCTTC. This gives the protein CTSSYGGAGNEQFF.

The CDR3 DNA follows: TGCGCCAGCAGCCCCCAGGGGTACGCCTACAATGAGCAGTTCTTC. Protein product: CASSPQGYAYNEQFF. The rearrangement links TRBV5-1 to TRBJ2-1, with D possibly TRBD1 on 6 matching bases. V gave up 4 bases and J gave up 2 bases, with 13 bases separating them. Germline CDR1 is SGHRS and CDR2 is YFSETQ. This CDR3 has 15 residues.

Ten or more counts support this clonotype. The gene calls are TRBV27 and TRBJ2-7, with TRBD1 matching 9 bases. The junction had 4 bases not matched to a gene; V was cut back by 4 bases and J by 3 bases. The CDR3 length is 14 residues. The germline V gene has CDR1 MNHEY and CDR2 SMNVEV (reference sequence). CDR3: CASSWGQGLYEQYF. Written as DNA, the CDR3 is TGTGCCAGCAGTTGGGGACAGGGCCTCTACGAGCAGTACTTC.